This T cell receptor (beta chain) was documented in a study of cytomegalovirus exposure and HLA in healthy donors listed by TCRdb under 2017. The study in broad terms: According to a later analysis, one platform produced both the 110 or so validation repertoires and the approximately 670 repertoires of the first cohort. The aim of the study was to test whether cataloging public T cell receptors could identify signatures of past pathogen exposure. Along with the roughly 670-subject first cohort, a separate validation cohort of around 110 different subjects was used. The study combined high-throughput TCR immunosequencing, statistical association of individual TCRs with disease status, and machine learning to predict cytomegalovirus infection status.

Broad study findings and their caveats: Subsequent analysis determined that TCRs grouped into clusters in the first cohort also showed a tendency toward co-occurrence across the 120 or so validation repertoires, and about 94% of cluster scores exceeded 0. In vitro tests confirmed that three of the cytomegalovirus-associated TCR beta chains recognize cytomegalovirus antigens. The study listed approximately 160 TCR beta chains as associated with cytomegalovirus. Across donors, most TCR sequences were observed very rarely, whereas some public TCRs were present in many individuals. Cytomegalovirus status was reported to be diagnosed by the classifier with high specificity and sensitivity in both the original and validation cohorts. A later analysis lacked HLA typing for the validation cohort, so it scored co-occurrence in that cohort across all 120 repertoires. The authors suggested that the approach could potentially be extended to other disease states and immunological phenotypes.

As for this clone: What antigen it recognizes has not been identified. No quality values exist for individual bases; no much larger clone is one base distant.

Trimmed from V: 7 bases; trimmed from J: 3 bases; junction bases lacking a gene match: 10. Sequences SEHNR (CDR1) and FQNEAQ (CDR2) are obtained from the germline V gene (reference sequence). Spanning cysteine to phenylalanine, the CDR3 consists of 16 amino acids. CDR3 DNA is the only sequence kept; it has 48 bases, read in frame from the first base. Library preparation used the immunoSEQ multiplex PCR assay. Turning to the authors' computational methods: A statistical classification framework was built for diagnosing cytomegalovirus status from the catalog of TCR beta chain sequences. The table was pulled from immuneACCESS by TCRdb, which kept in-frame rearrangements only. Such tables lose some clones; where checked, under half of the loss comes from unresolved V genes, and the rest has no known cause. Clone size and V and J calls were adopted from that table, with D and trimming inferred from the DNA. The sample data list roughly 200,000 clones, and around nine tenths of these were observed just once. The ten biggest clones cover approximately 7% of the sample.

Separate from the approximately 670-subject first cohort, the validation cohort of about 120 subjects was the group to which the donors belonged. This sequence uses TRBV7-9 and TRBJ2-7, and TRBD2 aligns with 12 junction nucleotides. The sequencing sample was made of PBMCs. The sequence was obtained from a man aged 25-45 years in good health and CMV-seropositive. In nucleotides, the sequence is TGTGCCAGCAACCCGCCTAGCGGGGGGGCACTCTACGAGCAGTACTTC. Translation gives CASNPPSGGALYEQYF.